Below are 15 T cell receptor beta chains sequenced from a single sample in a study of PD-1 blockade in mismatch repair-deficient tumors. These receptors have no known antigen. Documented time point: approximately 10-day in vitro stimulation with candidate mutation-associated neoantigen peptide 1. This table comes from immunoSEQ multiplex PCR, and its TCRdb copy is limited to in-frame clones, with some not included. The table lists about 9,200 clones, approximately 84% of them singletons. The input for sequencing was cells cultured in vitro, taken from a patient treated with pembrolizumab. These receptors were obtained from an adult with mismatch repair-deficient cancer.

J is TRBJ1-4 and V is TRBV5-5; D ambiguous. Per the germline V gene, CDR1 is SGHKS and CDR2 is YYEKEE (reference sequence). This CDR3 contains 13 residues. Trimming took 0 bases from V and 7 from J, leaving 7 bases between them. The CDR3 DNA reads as TGTGCCAGCAGCTTGGGGGCGGCTGAAAAACTGTTTTTT. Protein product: CASSLGAAEKLFF.

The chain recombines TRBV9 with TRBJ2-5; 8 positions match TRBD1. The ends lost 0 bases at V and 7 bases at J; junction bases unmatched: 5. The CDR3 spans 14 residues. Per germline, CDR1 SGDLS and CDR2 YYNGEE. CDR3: CASSVGDRWGTQYF. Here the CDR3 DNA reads TGTGCCAGCAGCGTAGGGGACAGGTGGGGGACCCAGTACTTC.

The CDR3 protein is CASSSTGGDYGYTF. CDR3 nucleotides: TGTGCCAGCAGTTCCACAGGGGGCGACTATGGCTACACCTTC. The gene calls are TRBV28 and TRBJ1-2, with 9 bases that match TRBD1. Germline assignment: CDR1 MDHEN and CDR2 SYDVKM. The junction had 3 bases not matched to a gene; V was cut back by 4 bases and J by 3 bases. The length of the CDR3 is 14 residues.

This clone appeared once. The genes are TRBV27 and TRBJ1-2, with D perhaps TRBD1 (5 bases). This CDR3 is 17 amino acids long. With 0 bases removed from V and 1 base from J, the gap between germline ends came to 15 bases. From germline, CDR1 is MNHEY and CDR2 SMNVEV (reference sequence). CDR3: CASSLSYGSGGNYGYTF. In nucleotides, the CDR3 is TGTGCCAGCAGTTTATCGTACGGGTCGGGGGGTAACTATGGCTACACCTTC.

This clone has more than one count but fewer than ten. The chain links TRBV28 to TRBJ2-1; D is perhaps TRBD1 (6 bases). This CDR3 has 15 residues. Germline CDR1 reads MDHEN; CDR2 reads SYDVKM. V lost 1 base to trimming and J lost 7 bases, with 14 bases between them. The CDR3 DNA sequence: TGTGCCAGCAGTTTATTCAAGGGGGAGAGAAATGAGCAGTTCTTC. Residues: CASSLFKGERNEQFF. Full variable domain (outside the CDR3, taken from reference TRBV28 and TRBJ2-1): DVKVTQSSRYLVKRTGEKVFLECVQDMDHENMFWYRQDPGLGLRLIYFSYDVKMKEKGDIPEGYSVSREKKERFSLILESASTNQTSMYLCASSLFKGERNEQFFGPGTRLTVL.

Here the CDR3 reads CASSLTGGGQPQHF. Here the CDR3 DNA reads TGTGCCAGCAGTTTGACAGGGGGTGGTCAGCCCCAGCATTTT. The J gene is TRBJ1-5, the V gene TRBV28; 9 positions agree with TRBD1. The CDR3 is 14 residues long. In germline, CDR1 is MDHEN, CDR2 SYDVKM. The V and J ends lost 3 bases and 6 bases, in that order; junction bases with no gene match: 3.

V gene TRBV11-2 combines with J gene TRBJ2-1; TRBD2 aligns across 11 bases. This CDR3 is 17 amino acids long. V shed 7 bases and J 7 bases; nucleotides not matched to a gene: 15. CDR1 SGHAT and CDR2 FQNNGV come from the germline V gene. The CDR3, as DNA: TGTGCCAGCACCCAAAGGCAGTTCACTAGCGGGAGTAATGAGCAGTTCTTC. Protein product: CASTQRQFTSGSNEQFF.

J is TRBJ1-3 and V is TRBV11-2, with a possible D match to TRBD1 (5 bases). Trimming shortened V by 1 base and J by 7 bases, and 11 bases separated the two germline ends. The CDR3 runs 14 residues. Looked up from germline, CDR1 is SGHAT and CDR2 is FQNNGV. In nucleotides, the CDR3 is TGTGCCAGCAGCTTAGCCGGGGCCGCTAACACCATATATTTT. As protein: CASSLAGAANTIYF.

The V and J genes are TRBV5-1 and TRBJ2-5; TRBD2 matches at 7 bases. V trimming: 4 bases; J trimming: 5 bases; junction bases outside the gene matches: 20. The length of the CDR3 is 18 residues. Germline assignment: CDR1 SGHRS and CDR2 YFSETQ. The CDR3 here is CASSATPGGSRLGETQYF. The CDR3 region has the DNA TGCGCCAGCAGCGCTACCCCCGGGGGGTCAAGACTTGGGGAGACCCAGTACTTC.

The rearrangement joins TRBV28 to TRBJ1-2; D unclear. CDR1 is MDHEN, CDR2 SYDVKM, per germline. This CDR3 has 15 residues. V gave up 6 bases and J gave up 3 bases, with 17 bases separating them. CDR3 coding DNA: TGTGCCAGCAGATCCCTAGGTATCTCACACTATGGCTACACCTTC. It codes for CASRSLGISHYGYTF.

The CDR3 sequence: CASSLAAQGANQPQHF. The CDR3 DNA follows: TGTGCCAGCAGCTTAGCGGCACAGGGCGCCAATCAGCCCCAGCATTTT. The genes are TRBV7-8 and TRBJ1-5; D is possibly TRBD1 (6 bases). In germline, CDR1 is SGHVS, CDR2 FQNEAQ. The CDR3 totals 16 residues. The ends were cut back, 0 bases at V and 3 bases at J, with 12 bases in the middle. Full variable domain (outside the CDR3, taken from reference TRBV7-8 and TRBJ1-5): GAGVSQSPRYKVAKRGQDVALRCDPISGHVSLFWYQQALGQGPEFLTYFQNEAQLDKSGLPSDRFFAERPEGSVSTLKIQRTQQEDSAVYLCASSLAAQGANQPQHFGDGTRLSIL.

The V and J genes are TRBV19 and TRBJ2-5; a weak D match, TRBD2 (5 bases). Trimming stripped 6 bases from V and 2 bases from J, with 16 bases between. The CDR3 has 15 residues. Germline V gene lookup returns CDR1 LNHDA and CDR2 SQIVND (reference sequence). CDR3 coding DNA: TGTGCCAGTAGACGGGGAAGGCTCCTGCAAGAGACCCAGTACTTC. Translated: CASRRGRLLQETQYF. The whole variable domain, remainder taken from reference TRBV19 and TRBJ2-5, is DGGITQSPKYLFRKEGQNVTLSCEQNLNHDAMYWYRQDPGQGLRLIYYSQIVNDFQKGDIAEGYSVSREKKESFPLTVTSAQKNPTAFYLCASRRGRLLQETQYFGPGTRLLVL.

The CDR3 nucleotides are TGTGCCACCAGCAGGGAGACAGGACCTTATGGCTACACCTTC. Protein product: CATSRETGPYGYTF. The rearrangement joins TRBV15 to TRBJ1-2; perhaps TRBD1 as D (6 bases). CDR3 length: 14 amino acids. CDR1 and CDR2 from the germline V gene are LNHNV and YYDKDF (reference sequence). Trimming took off 3 bases at V and 5 bases at J, with 13 bases between the two ends.

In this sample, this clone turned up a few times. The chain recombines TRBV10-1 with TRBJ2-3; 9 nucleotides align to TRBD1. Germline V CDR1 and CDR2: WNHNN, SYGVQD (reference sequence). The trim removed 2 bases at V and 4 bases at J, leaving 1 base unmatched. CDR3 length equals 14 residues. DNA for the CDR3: TGCGCCAGCAGTGAGACAGGGGGCGCAGATACGCAGTATTTT. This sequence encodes CASSETGGADTQYF.

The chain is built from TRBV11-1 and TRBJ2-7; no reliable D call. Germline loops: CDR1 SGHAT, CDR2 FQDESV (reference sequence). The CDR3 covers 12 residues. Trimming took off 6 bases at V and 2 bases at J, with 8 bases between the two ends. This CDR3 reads CASREGPYEQYF. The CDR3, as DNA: TGTGCCAGCAGGGAAGGGCCCTACGAGCAGTACTTC.